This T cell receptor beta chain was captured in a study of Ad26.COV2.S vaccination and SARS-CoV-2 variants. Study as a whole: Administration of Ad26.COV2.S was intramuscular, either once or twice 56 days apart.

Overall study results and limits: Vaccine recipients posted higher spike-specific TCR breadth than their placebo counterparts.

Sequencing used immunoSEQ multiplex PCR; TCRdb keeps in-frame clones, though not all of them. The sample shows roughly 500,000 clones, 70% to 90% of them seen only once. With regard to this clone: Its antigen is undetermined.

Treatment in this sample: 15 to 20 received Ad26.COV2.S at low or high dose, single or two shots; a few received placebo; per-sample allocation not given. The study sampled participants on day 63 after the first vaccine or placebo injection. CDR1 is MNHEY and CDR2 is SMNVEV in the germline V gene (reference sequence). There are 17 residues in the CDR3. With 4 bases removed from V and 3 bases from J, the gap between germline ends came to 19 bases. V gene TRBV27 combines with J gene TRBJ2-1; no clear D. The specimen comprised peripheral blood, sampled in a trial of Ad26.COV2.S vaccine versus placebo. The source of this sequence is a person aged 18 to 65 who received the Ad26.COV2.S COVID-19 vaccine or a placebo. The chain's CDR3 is CASSYQRLATDYNEQFF. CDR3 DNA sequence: TGTGCCAGCAGTTATCAACGCTTGGCTACCGACTACAATGAGCAGTTCTTC.